The 9 T cell receptor beta chains below all came from one sample that was sequenced in a study of cytomegalovirus exposure and HLA in healthy donors. The PCR ran on 60 Vbeta and 13 Jbeta primers. Only in-frame clones appear in the TCRdb table, and some are missing; sequencing was by immunoSEQ multiplex PCR. The repertoire has under 250,000 clones, 78% of them found once; the top ten carry around 0.44%. The specimen sequenced was PBMCs. All receptors derive from a boy under 18 in good health and CMV-seronegative.

In this sample, this clone turned up once. The chain is built from TRBV7-2 and TRBJ2-3, with TRBD2 identical over 10 bases. Trimming cost V 3 bases and J 1 base; bases outside gene matches: 4. CDR3 size: 16 residues. From germline, CDR1 is SGHTA and CDR2 FQGNSA. In DNA form, the CDR3 reads TGTGCCAGCAGCTTGAGCCTAGCGGGGGGCACAGATACGCAGTATTTT. It specifies CASSLSLAGGTDTQYF.

The CDR3 region is CATSGRTSEDTQYF. The CDR3 bases are TGTGCCACCAGCGGACGGACTAGCGAAGATACGCAGTATTTT. The V gene is TRBV15, the J gene TRBJ2-3; 9 bases match TRBD2. This CDR3 has 14 residues. Trimming at V came to 5 bases and at J to 5 bases, leaving 5 bases not matched to a gene. The V gene's germline CDR1 is LNHNV and CDR2 YYDKDF (reference sequence).

This clone has just a few counts. The rearrangement uses TRBV10-3 and TRBJ2-5; 9 bases are shared with TRBD2. Germline V gene sequence: CDR1 ENHRY, CDR2 SYGVKD. The length of the CDR3 is 15 residues. V trimming: 2 bases; J trimming: 2 bases; junction bases outside the gene matches: 3. This CDR3 reads CAISEVAGGQETQYF. In DNA, the CDR3 is TGTGCCATCAGTGAGGTGGCGGGAGGGCAAGAGACCCAGTACTTC.

V is TRBV11-2 and J is TRBJ2-3, with D uncertain. With 2 bases removed from V and 6 bases from J, the gap between germline ends came to 9 bases. Per the germline V gene, CDR1 is SGHAT and CDR2 is FQNNGV. The CDR3 totals 13 residues. The CDR3 nucleotides are TGTGCCAGCAGCTTATCGAGGTTGGATACGCAGTATTTT. Its protein product is CASSLSRLDTQYF. The full variable domain, in which reference TRBV11-2 and TRBJ2-3 provide the parts outside the CDR3, is EAGVAQSPRYKIIEKRQSVAFWCNPISGHATLYWYQQILGQGPKLLIQFQNNGVVDDSQLPKDRFSAERLKGVDSTLKIQPAKLEDSAVYLCASSLSRLDTQYFGPGTRLTVL.

The chain links TRBV7-9 to TRBJ2-7; TRBD1 matches 8 bases. From germline, CDR1 is SEHNR and CDR2 FQNEAQ (reference sequence). V shed 5 bases, J shed 3 bases, and the junction held 9 bases outside the gene matches. This CDR3 is 15 amino acids long. The CDR3 region has the DNA TGTGCCAGCAGCCGAGGACAGGGTACACACTACGAGCAGTACTTC. It translates to CASSRGQGTHYEQYF.

There are a few counts of this clone. This chain links TRBV6-1 with TRBJ2-7; the match to TRBD2 covers 11 bases. The CDR3 is made up of 14 amino acids. The V gene end was trimmed by 7 bases and the J gene end by 5 bases; junction bases not matched to a gene: 7. Germline V gene sequence: CDR1 MNHNS, CDR2 SASEGT. The chain's CDR3 is CASTDSGGANEQYF. The CDR3 DNA reads TGTGCCAGCACCGATAGCGGGGGGGCCAACGAGCAGTACTTC.

This clone has a single count. The chain recombines TRBV7-2 with TRBJ2-3; perhaps TRBD2 as D (6 bases). The CDR3 is made up of 15 amino acids. Germline V gives CDR1 SGHTA, CDR2 FQGNSA. Trimming took 4 bases from V and 2 from J, leaving 13 bases between them. This chain's CDR3 is CASSSRGGATDTQYF. CDR3 nucleotides: TGTGCCAGCAGCTCCCGGGGCGGGGCCACAGATACGCAGTATTTT.

This clone was counted a few times. The chain recombines TRBV5-8 with TRBJ2-1; 8 bases line up with TRBD1. There are 18 residues in the CDR3. Germline-derived CDR1 and CDR2 are SGHTS and YDEGEE. J gave up 5 bases and V 1 base, and 14 bases lay outside the gene matches. The DNA for the CDR3 is TGTGCCAGCAGCTTGTTATGGGTCTTGGACAGGGTTAACAATGAGCAGTTCTTC. Its protein product is CASSLLWVLDRVNNEQFF.

The chain has TRBV5-6 and TRBJ2-7; the D gene is possibly TRBD1 (6 bases). Trimming took 4 bases from V and 4 from J, leaving 18 bases between them. From germline, CDR1 is SGHDT and CDR2 YYEEEE. This CDR3 region has 15 residues. CDR3 coding DNA: TGTGCCAGCAGCGGTGGCAGAGTACAGGGATACGAGCAGTACTTC. It specifies CASSGGRVQGYEQYF. Variable domain in full (rest from reference TRBV5-6 and TRBJ2-7): DAGVTQSPTHLIKTRGQQVTLRCSPKSGHDTVSWYQQALGQGPQFIFQYYEEEERQRGNFPDRFSGHQFPNYSSELNVNALLLGDSALYLCASSGGRVQGYEQYFGPGTRLTVT.